The entry that follows covers one T cell receptor beta chain sequence. Original processing notes: Quantification of nucleated cells was approximated via reference gene primer amplification. Generated by immunoSEQ multiplex PCR, the TCRdb table keeps only in-frame clones and is missing some. For V, J and clone size, that table is used; D and trimming come from the DNA. The repertoire includes approximately 70,000 clones, 85% to 90% of them detected once, and about a tenth sits in the top ten. This sample was included in a study of blood T cell repertoires in COVID-19. Study background: Samples of COVID-19 (acute and convalescent) were obtained from the United States, Italy and Spain. PBMCs, B-cell-depleted T cells, or T cells provided the cDNA or gDNA that made up the material.

The CDR3 contains 11 residues. CDR1 is SEHNR and CDR2 is FQNEAQ in the germline V gene (reference sequence). V was pared by 8 bases and J by 6 bases, with 8 bases between. The specimen sequenced was peripheral blood. The clonotype comes from a man between 65 and 85 years old with active or convalescent COVID-19. The chain combines TRBV7-9 with TRBJ2-1; D remains unclear. The CDR3 loop reads CASGDFNEQFF. The CDR3 nucleotides read TGTGCCAGCGGAGACTTCAATGAGCAGTTCTTC.